The clone carrying this T cell receptor beta chain occurred many times. The CDR3 totals 17 residues. The V gene lost 1 base and the J gene lost 1 base, with 17 bases spanning the gap. Germline assignment: CDR1 SGHAT and CDR2 FQNNGV. The data originate from a study of human T cells and chemical hapten exposure. TCRdb called the RACE reads again in MiXCR, with one record for every CDR3 protein. Seen here are 300,000 to 450,000 distinct CDR3 sequences, approximately 5% observed once, and the top ten hold just over 2.5%. Stated time point: pre-sensitization, week 0. This sample's treatment: therapeutic diphenylcyclopropenone sensitization with weekly scalp DPC.

The clonotype comes from a woman between 50 and 59 years old with alopecia areata. Some clones in this sample may be carry-over from other donors' samples. V and J are TRBV11-2 and TRBJ2-7; a weak D match, TRBD1 (5 bases). Sequencing used whole blood, obtained in connection with sensitization to the hapten diphenylcyclopropenone (DPC). The CDR3 loop reads CASSLAASTVRSYEQYF. In DNA, the CDR3 is TGTGCCAGCAGCTTAGCGGCCTCGACAGTTAGATCCTACGAGCAGTACTTC.